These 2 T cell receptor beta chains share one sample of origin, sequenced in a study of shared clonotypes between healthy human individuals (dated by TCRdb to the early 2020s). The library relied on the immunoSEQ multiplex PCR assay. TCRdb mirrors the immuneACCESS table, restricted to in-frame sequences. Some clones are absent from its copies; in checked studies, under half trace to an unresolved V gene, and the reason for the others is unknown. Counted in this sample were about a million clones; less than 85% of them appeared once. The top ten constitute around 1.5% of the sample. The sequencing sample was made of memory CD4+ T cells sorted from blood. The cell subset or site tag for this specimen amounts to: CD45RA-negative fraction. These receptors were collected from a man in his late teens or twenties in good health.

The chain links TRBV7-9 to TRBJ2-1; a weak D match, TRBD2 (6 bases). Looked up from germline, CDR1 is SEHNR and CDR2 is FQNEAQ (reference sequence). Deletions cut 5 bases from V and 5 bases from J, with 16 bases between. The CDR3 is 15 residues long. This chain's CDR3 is CASSNIAVLNNEQFF. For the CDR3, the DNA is TGTGCCAGCAGCAATATAGCGGTGCTTAACAATGAGCAGTTCTTC.

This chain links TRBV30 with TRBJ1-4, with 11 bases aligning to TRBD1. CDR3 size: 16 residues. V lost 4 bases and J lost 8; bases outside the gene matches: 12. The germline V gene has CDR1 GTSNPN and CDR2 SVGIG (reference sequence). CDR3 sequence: CAWNTGTGGSVEKLFF. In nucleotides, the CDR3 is TGTGCCTGGAATACCGGGACAGGGGGTTCGGTCGAAAAACTGTTTTTT.